The rows below give T cell receptor beta chains drawn from one sample of a study of T cell responses to AZD1222 COVID-19 vaccine. The data were produced by immunoSEQ multiplex PCR, yet TCRdb's version contains in-frame clones alone and is incomplete. Counted here are 180,000 or so clones, approximately 94% occurring once; the ten biggest clones make up around 1%. The source was peripheral blood, collected 28 days after the second AZD1222 dose. Receptors originate from an adult who received the AZD1222 COVID-19 vaccine. Both conserved end residues are part of each CDR3. A D gene is named only where the DNA matches it firmly. Rows give clone size only sometimes, using once, few, many, or a class for an expanded clone.

TRBV7-2	TRBD2	.	TRBJ2-7	CASSFKTSQQQYF	TGTGCCAGCAGCTTTAAGACTAGCCAACAGCAGTACTTC
TRBV5-4	TRBD1	.	TRBJ1-2	CASSWDRDYGYTF	TGTGCCAGCAGCTGGGACAGGGACTATGGCTACACCTTC
TRBV10-3	.	once	TRBJ1-1	CAISEEQGNTEAFF	TGTGCCATCAGTGAGGAACAGGGTAACACTGAAGCTTTCTTT
TRBV7-2	.	.	TRBJ1-2	CASSSSTANYGYTF	TGTGCCAGCAGCTCCTCTACGGCTAACTATGGCTACACCTTC
TRBV21-1	.	.	TRBJ1-5	CASTREGRAYQPQHF	TGTGCCAGCACCAGAGAGGGCAGGGCCTATCAGCCCCAGCATTTT
TRBV27	.	.	TRBJ2-1	CATQDGGAVRYNEQFF	TGTGCCACCCAAGATGGGGGGGCCGTTAGGTACAATGAGCAGTTCTTC
TRBV28	.	once	TRBJ2-7	CASSSYPYEQYF	TGTGCCAGCAGTTCCTACCCTTACGAGCAGTACTTC
TRBV24-1	TRBD2	.	TRBJ2-3	CATSDASGGVGTDTQYF	TGTGCCACCAGTGATGCTAGCGGGGGTGTCGGCACAGATACGCAGTATTTT
TRBV19	TRBD1	.	TRBJ2-4	CASRAGGTKNIQYF	TGTGCCAGTAGAGCAGGGGGAACCAAAAACATTCAGTACTTC
TRBV4-1	.	.	TRBJ1-5	CASSQEAAYSNQPQHF	TGCGCCAGCAGCCAAGAGGCGGCCTATAGCAATCAGCCCCAGCATTTT
TRBV27	TRBD2	.	TRBJ2-2	CASAPWAGGTGELFF	TGTGCCAGCGCCCCCTGGGCGGGGGGAACCGGGGAGCTGTTTTTT
TRBV15	.	.	TRBJ1-1	CATSRQTQRWTEAFF	TGTGCCACCAGCAGACAGACACAAAGATGGACTGAAGCTTTCTTT
TRBV7-9	.	.	TRBJ2-7	CASSSGNEQYF	TGTGCCAGCAGCTCTGGGAACGAGCAGTACTTC
TRBV19	.	.	TRBJ2-2	CASSMSRNTGELFF	TGTGCCAGTAGTATGTCCAGGAACACCGGGGAGCTGTTTTTT
TRBV7-9	.	.	TRBJ2-5	CASSLFGQTQETQYF	TGTGCCAGCAGCCTTTTTGGACAGACCCAAGAGACCCAGTACTTC
TRBV4-3	TRBD1	.	TRBJ1-2	CASSQDLGQGNYGYTF	TGCGCCAGCAGCCAAGATCTGGGACAGGGTAACTATGGCTACACCTTC
TRBV5-4	TRBD2	.	TRBJ2-5	CAGGLDGARTQYF	TGTGCCGGAGGACTAGATGGGGCGAGGACCCAGTACTTC
TRBV21-1	.	.	TRBJ1-5	CASSNVYTSYSNQPQHF	TGTGCCAGCAGCAACGTTTACACCTCTTACTCCAATCAGCCCCAGCATTTT